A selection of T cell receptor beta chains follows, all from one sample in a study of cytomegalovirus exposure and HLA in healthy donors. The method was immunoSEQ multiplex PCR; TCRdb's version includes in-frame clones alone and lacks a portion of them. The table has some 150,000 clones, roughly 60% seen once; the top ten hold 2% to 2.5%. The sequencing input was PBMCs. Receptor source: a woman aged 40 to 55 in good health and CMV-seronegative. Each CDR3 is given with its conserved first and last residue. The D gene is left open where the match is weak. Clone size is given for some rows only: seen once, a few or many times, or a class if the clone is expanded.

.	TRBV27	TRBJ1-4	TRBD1	TGTGCCAGCGGAAGGGGGCTTGGTGAAAAACTGTTTTTT	CASGRGLGEKLFF
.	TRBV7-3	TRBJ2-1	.	TGTGCCAGCAGCGGGGGGGCAAGAAGTGAGCAGTTCTTC	CASSGGARSEQFF
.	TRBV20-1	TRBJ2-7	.	TGCAGTGCCCCGGTGATAGGGGAAACGTACTTC	CSAPVIGETYF
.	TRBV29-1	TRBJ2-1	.	TGCAGCGTTGAAGAAGGCGGGTTCTACAATGAGCAGTTCTTC	CSVEEGGFYNEQFF
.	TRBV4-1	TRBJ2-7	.	TGCGCCAGCAGCCAAGACGGAGGCAGGCCCTACGAGCAGTACTTC	CASSQDGGRPYEQYF
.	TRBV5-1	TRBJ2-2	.	TGCGCCAGCAGCTTGGGGGGGCGAACCGGGGAGCTGTTTTTT	CASSLGGRTGELFF
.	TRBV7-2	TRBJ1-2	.	TGTGCCAGCAGCGGAGACAGGTTCGGCTACACCTTC	CASSGDRFGYTF
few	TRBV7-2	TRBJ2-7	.	TGTGCCAGCAGCTTTAAGCTTACTCGAGAATTTACCTACGAGCAGTACTTC	CASSFKLTREFTYEQYF
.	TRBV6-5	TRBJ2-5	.	TGTGCCAGCAGCCGGGAATCAGGGACACATGCTCCCCAGTACTTC	CASSRESGTHAPQYF
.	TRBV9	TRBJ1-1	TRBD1	TGTGCCAGCAGCGTCTTCGGGACAGGGAACACTGAAGCTTTCTTT	CASSVFGTGNTEAFF